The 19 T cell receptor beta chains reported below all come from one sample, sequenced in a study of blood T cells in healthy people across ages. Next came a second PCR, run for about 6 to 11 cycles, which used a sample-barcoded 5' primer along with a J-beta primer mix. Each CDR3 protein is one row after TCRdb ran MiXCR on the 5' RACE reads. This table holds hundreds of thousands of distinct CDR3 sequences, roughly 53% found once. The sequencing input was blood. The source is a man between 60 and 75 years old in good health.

CDR3 in amino acids: CASSLARAQETQYF. The CDR3 DNA is TGTGCCAGCAGCTTAGCGCGAGCCCAAGAGACCCAGTACTTC. The chain uses TRBV7-2 and TRBJ2-5; D gene ambiguous. Trimming pared 0 bases from V and 1 base from J, leaving 6 bases between. From germline, CDR1 is SGHTA and CDR2 FQGNSA. This CDR3 is built from 14 residues.

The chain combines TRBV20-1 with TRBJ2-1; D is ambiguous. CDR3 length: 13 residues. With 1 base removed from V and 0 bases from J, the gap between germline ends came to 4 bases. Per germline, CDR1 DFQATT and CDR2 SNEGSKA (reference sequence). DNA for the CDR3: TGCAGTGCTAGAGCGGGCTCCTACAATGAGCAGTTCTTC. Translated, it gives CSARAGSYNEQFF.

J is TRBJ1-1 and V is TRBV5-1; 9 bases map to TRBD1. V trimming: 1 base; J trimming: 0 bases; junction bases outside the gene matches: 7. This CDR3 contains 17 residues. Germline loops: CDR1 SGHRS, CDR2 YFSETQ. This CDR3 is CASSLTGDRELNTEAFF. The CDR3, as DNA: TGCGCCAGCAGCTTGACGGGGGACAGGGAATTGAACACTGAAGCTTTCTTT. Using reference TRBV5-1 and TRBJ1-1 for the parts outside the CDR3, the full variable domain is KAGVTQTPRYLIKTRGQQVTLSCSPISGHRSVSWYQQTPGQGLQFLFEYFSETQRNKGNFPGRFSGRQFSNSRSEMNVSTLELGDSALYLCASSLTGDRELNTEAFFGQGTRLTVV.

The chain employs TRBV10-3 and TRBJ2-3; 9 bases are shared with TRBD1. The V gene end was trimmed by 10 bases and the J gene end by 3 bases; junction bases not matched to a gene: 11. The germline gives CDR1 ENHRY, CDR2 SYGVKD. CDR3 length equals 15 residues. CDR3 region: CATGQGQPRTDTQYF. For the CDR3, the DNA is TGTGCCACCGGACAGGGGCAACCTAGAACAGATACGCAGTATTTT.

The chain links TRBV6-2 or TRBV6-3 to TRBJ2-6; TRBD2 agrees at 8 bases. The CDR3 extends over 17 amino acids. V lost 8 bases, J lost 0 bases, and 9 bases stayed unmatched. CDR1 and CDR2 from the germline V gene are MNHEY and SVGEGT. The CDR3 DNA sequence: TGTGCCAGCGCCTCTAGCGGGTATCACTCTGGGGCCAACGTCCTGACTTTC. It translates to CASASSGYHSGANVLTF.

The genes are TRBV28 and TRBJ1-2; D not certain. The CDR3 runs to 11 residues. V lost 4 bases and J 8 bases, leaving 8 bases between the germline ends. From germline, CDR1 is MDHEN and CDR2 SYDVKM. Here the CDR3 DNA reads TGTGCCAGCAGTTGGACGGGCGGCTACACCTTC. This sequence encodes CASSWTGGYTF.

The chain's CDR3 is CASSSTGAGTGELFF. Written as DNA, the CDR3 is TGTGCCAGCAGCTCGACAGGGGCGGGCACCGGGGAGCTGTTTTTT. The J gene is TRBJ2-2, the V gene TRBV11-2; 8 positions agree with TRBD1. The CDR3 covers 15 residues. Germline CDR1 reads SGHAT; CDR2 reads FQNNGV. Trimming removed 4 bases from V and 4 bases from J; junction bases left unmatched: 5.

The CDR3 DNA sequence: TGCAGTGCGACGTCAGGGGTGGAGACCCAGTACTTC. It yields the protein CSATSGVETQYF. The chain links TRBV20-1 to TRBJ2-5, with D perhaps matching TRBD1 (6 bases). V was clipped by 6 bases and J by 5 bases, with 13 bases between them. CDR1 and CDR2 from the germline V gene are DFQATT and SNEGSKA (reference sequence). The CDR3 covers 12 residues.

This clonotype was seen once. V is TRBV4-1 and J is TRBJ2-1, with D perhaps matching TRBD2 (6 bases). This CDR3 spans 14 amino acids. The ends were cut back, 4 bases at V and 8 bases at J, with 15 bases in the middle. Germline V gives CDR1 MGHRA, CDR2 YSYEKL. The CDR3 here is CASSRSHRGDEQFF. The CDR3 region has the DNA TGCGCCAGCAGCCGAAGTCACCGCGGGGATGAGCAGTTCTTC.

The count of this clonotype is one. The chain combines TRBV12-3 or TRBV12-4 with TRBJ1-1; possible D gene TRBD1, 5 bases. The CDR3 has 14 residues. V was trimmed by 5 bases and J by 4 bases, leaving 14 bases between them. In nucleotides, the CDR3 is TGTGCCAGCAGTGTAGGTTCCAGGGTCACTGAAGCTTTCTTT. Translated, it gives CASSVGSRVTEAFF.

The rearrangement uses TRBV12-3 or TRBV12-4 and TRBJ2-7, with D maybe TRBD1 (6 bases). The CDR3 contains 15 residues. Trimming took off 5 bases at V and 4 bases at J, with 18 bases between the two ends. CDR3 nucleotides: TGTGCCAGCAGTGCAGCTAGCAAGGGGGTTTACGAGCAGTACTTC. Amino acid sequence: CASSAASKGVYEQYF.

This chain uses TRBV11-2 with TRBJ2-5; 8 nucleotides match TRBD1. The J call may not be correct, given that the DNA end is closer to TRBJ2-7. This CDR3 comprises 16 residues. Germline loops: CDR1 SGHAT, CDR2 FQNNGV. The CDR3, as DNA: TGTGCCAGCAGCTTAGACTCCCCCGGGACAGGCTACGAGCAGTACTTC. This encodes CASSLDSPGTGYEQYF.

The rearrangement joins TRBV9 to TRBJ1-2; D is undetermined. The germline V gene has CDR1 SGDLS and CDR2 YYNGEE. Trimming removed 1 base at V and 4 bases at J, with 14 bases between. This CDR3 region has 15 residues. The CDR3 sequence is CASSVSDGVRYGYTF. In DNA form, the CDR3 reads TGTGCCAGCAGCGTATCCGACGGGGTACGCTATGGCTACACCTTC.

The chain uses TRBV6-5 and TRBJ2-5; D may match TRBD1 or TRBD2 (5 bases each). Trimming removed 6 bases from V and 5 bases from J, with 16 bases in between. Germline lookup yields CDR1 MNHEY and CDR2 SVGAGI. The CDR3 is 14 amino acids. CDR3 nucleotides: TGTGCCAGCAGCCAGCGGTTGGGGCGGGAGACCCAGTACTTC. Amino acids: CASSQRLGRETQYF.

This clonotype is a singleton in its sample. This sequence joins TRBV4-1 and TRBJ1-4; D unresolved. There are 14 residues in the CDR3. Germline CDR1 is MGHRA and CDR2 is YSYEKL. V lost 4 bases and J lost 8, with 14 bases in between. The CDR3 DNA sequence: TGCGCCAGCAGCCGCACCCAGGAGGGCGAAAAACTGTTTTTT. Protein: CASSRTQEGEKLFF.

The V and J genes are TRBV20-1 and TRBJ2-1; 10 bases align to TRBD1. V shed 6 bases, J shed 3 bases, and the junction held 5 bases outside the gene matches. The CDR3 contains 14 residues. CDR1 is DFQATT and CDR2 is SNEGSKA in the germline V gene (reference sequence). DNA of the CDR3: TGCAGTGCCACCGGGACAGGGGTCTACAATGAGCAGTTCTTC. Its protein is CSATGTGVYNEQFF.

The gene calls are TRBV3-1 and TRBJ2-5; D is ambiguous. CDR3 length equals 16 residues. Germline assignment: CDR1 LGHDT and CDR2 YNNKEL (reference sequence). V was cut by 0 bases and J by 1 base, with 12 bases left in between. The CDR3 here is CASSQDLRSAQETQYF. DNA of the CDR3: TGTGCCAGCAGCCAAGATCTCCGGAGCGCCCAAGAGACCCAGTACTTC.

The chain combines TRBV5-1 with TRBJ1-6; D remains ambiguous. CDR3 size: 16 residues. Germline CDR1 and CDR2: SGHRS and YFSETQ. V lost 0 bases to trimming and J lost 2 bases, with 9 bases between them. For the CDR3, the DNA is TGCGCCAGCAGCTTGGTCCCAAGCGCCTATAATTCACCCCTCCACTTT. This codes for CASSLVPSAYNSPLHF.

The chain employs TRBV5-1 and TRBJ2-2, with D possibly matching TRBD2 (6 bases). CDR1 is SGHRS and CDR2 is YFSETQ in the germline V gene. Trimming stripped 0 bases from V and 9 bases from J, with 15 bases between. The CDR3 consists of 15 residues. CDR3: CASSLGGASIRELFF. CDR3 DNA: TGCGCCAGCAGCTTGGGCGGGGCGTCGATCCGGGAGCTGTTTTTT. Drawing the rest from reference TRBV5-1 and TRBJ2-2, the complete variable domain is KAGVTQTPRYLIKTRGQQVTLSCSPISGHRSVSWYQQTPGQGLQFLFEYFSETQRNKGNFPGRFSGRQFSNSRSEMNVSTLELGDSALYLCASSLGGASIRELFFGEGSRLTVL.